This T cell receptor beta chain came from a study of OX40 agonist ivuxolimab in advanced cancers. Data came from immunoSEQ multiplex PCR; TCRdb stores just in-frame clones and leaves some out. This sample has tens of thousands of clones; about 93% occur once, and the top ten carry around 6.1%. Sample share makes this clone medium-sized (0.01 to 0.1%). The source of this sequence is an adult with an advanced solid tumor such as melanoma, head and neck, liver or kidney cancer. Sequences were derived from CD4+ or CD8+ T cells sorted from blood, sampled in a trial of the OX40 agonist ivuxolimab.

The CDR3 nucleotides read TGTGCCAGCAGCAAAGCGCTTTCCCCCAGGCGGGACTCTGGAGACGAGCAGTACTTC. Translation: CASSKALSPRRDSGDEQYF. This chain uses TRBV21-1 with TRBJ2-7; the listed D gene, TRBD2, was not tested against the DNA. TRBV21-1 is recorded as a pseudogene. There are 19 residues in the CDR3.